These T cell receptor beta chains were read from a single sample in a study of T cell responses to AZD1222 COVID-19 vaccine. The assay was immunoSEQ multiplex PCR, and TCRdb's table has in-frame clones only and misses some. The table lists approximately 150,000 clones, roughly 90% of them singletons. Sequenced here: peripheral blood, sampled 28 days after the second AZD1222 dose. Receptors were obtained from an adult who received the AZD1222 COVID-19 vaccine. CDR3s include the opening cysteine and the closing phenylalanine or tryptophan. Each record gives: J gene, clone size, D gene, V gene, CDR3 protein, CDR3 DNA. D genes are given only for firm matches. Clone size is not always given. Where it is, it says once, few, many or a class for expanded clones.

>TRBJ1-1|once|.|TRBV10-2
CASTRALGGNTEAFF
TGCGCCAGCACCCGGGCGCTCGGAGGGAACACTGAAGCTTTCTTT
>TRBJ1-5|.|.|TRBV4-1
CASRLSGGREDQPQHF
TGCGCCAGCAGACTTTCTGGAGGGAGGGAGGATCAGCCCCAGCATTTT
>TRBJ1-6|.|.|TRBV11-2
CASSLVAANQNSPLHF
TGTGCCAGCAGCTTAGTGGCCGCGAACCAGAATTCACCCCTCCACTTT
>TRBJ1-4|once|TRBD1|TRBV9
CASSVESRQGVQLFF
TGTGCCAGCAGCGTAGAGTCTCGGCAGGGGGTACAACTGTTTTTT
>TRBJ1-6|.|.|TRBV18
CASSPLESSYNSPLHF
TGTGCCAGCTCACCATTAGAGAGCTCCTATAATTCACCCCTCCACTTT
>TRBJ2-7|.|.|TRBV13
CASSNRGDWEQYF
TGTGCCAGCAGCAATCGTGGCGACTGGGAGCAGTACTTC
>TRBJ2-2|.|TRBD2|TRBV7-8
CASSPTSAGGELFF
TGTGCCAGCAGCCCGACTAGCGCGGGCGGGGAGCTGTTTTTT
>TRBJ1-1|.|TRBD1|TRBV7-9
CASSLAQGDTEAFF
TGTGCCAGCAGCTTAGCCCAGGGGGACACTGAAGCTTTCTTT
>TRBJ1-1|.|.|TRBV7-9
CASSLDSNTEAFF
TGTGCCAGCAGCTTGGACAGTAACACTGAAGCTTTCTTT
>TRBJ2-7|.|TRBD2|TRBV7-2
CASSLDPSGGEQYF
TGTGCCAGCAGCTTAGATCCTAGCGGAGGGGAGCAGTACTTC
>TRBJ2-5|.|TRBD2|TRBV6-6
CASSYGLTSGVETQYF
TGTGCCAGCAGTTACGGGCTGACTAGCGGAGTGGAGACCCAGTACTTC
>TRBJ2-6|.|TRBD2|TRBV4-2
CASSQEGLAESSGANVLTF
TGTGCCAGCAGCCAAGAGGGGCTAGCGGAGAGCTCTGGGGCCAACGTCCTGACTTTC
>TRBJ1-4|.|TRBD1|TRBV4-2
CASSHRDRVFATNEKLFF
TGTGCCAGCAGCCATAGGGACAGGGTTTTTGCAACTAATGAAAAACTGTTTTTT
>TRBJ1-4|.|TRBD1|TRBV6-5
CASRSGTASQLFF
TGTGCCAGCAGATCCGGGACAGCGTCCCAACTGTTTTTT
>TRBJ1-2|.|.|TRBV5-6
CASSPDQNYGYTF
TGTGCCAGCAGCCCGGACCAAAACTATGGCTACACCTTC
>TRBJ1-6|.|.|TRBV6-5
CASSYSGQGSNSPLHF
TGTGCCAGCAGTTACTCGGGGCAGGGCTCTAATTCACCCCTCCACTTT
>TRBJ1-1|.|TRBD1|TRBV24-1
CATSDSDRVAFF
TGTGCCACCAGTGACTCGGACAGGGTAGCTTTCTTT
>TRBJ2-1|.|.|TRBV24-1
CATSDPGGALGNEQFF
TGTGCCACCAGTGACCCGGGGGGCGCCTTAGGGAATGAGCAGTTCTTC
>TRBJ2-5|.|.|TRBV29-1
CSVETSETQYF
TGCAGCGTTGAAACGTCAGAGACCCAGTACTTC
>TRBJ2-2|few|.|TRBV19
CASSVTGLNTGELFF
TGTGCCAGTAGTGTGACAGGACTTAACACCGGGGAGCTGTTTTTT
>TRBJ2-3|.|.|TRBV5-1
CASSLGAGGGTDTQYF
TGCGCCAGCAGCTTGGGGGCCGGGGGAGGCACAGATACGCAGTATTTT
>TRBJ2-5|once|.|TRBV7-9
CASSLQQGSGETQYF
TGTGCCAGCAGTTTGCAGCAGGGTTCCGGAGAGACCCAGTACTTC
>TRBJ1-5|.|.|TRBV28
CASGRTHGGNQPQHF
TGTGCCAGCGGTAGGACCCACGGTGGCAATCAGCCCCAGCATTTT
>TRBJ2-5|.|TRBD2|TRBV2
CASSVAGGPQETQYF
TGTGCCAGCAGTGTAGCGGGGGGGCCCCAAGAGACCCAGTACTTC
>TRBJ1-5|.|.|TRBV6-2/TRBV6-3
CASSYSGISQPQHF
TGTGCCAGCAGTTACTCAGGGATTAGTCAGCCCCAGCATTTT
>TRBJ1-2|.|.|TRBV29-1
CSVVDGGWYGYTF
TGCAGCGTTGTGGACGGGGGGTGGTATGGCTACACCTTC
>TRBJ2-1|.|.|TRBV10-2
CASSAAGEQFF
TGCGCCAGCAGTGCGGCAGGTGAGCAGTTCTTC
>TRBJ2-1|.|TRBD2|TRBV24-1
CATSVGTSAYNEQFF
TGTGCCACCAGTGTGGGGACTAGCGCTTACAATGAGCAGTTCTTC
>TRBJ1-1|.|.|TRBV30
CAWSVRSGLEDLSGTEAFF
TGTGCCTGGAGTGTAAGATCGGGGTTGGAGGACCTATCGGGCACTGAAGCTTTCTTT
>TRBJ1-1|.|.|TRBV19
CASKTKGEAFF
TGTGCCAGTAAAACAAAAGGGGAAGCTTTCTTT
>TRBJ1-1|.|.|TRBV29-1
CSAPARGITEAFF
TGCAGCGCCCCTGCGCGGGGAATCACTGAAGCTTTCTTT
>TRBJ1-2|once|.|TRBV6-5
CASRATGNYGYTF
TGTGCCAGCAGAGCAACAGGGAACTATGGCTACACCTTC
>TRBJ2-2|.|.|TRBV21-1
CASGTRNTGELFF
TGTGCCAGCGGGACTAGGAACACCGGGGAGCTGTTTTTT
>TRBJ2-7|.|.|TRBV4-3
CASSQDWGAGSYEQYF
TGCGCCAGCAGCCAAGACTGGGGGGCTGGCTCCTACGAGCAGTACTTC
>TRBJ2-3|.|.|TRBV24-1
CATSPGTPRSTDTQYF
TGTGCCACCAGTCCGGGGACCCCTCGGAGCACAGATACGCAGTATTTT
>TRBJ1-4|.|TRBD1|TRBV27
CASSMDRVPVKLFF
TGTGCCAGCAGTATGGACAGGGTTCCGGTAAAACTGTTTTTT
>TRBJ2-1|.|.|TRBV5-1
CASSLARATYNEQFF
TGCGCCAGCAGCTTGGCCAGGGCCACCTACAATGAGCAGTTCTTC
>TRBJ2-1|.|TRBD1|TRBV6-6
CASSPVDRGGVHEQFF
TGTGCCAGCAGCCCGGTGGACAGGGGCGGGGTACATGAGCAGTTCTTC
>TRBJ2-2|.|TRBD2|TRBV6-4
CASSTKKTGGFTGELFF
TGTGCCAGCAGTACCAAGAAGACGGGAGGCTTCACCGGGGAGCTGTTTTTT
>TRBJ1-3|.|.|TRBV12-5
CASGPRPAPGNTIYF
TGTGCTAGTGGTCCTCGTCCAGCCCCTGGAAACACCATATATTTT
>TRBJ2-2|once|TRBD1|TRBV24-1
CATSDFQHRGTVGELFF
TGTGCCACCAGTGATTTTCAACACAGGGGTACCGTCGGGGAGCTGTTTTTT
>TRBJ1-4|.|.|TRBV28
CASEDLGFEKLFF
TGTGCCAGCGAGGACTTAGGCTTCGAAAAACTGTTTTTT
>TRBJ2-2|few|.|TRBV3-1/TRBV3-2
CASSPLGGSNTGELFF
TGTGCCAGCAGCCCCCTGGGGGGATCGAACACCGGGGAGCTGTTTTTT
>TRBJ2-1|.|TRBD1|TRBV7-3
CASSLTSGGSYNEQFF
TGTGCCAGCAGCTTAACGTCAGGGGGCTCCTACAATGAGCAGTTCTTC
>TRBJ2-2|few|.|TRBV7-2
CASSLTLTNTGELFF
TGTGCCAGCAGCTTAACACTTACGAACACCGGGGAGCTGTTTTTT
>TRBJ1-4|.|.|TRBV28
CASLKGGFATNEKLFF
TGTGCCAGCCTCAAGGGGGGATTCGCAACTAATGAAAAACTGTTTTTT
>TRBJ2-1|.|TRBD1|TRBV19
CATKGQSSYNEQFF
TGTGCCACCAAGGGACAGTCCTCCTACAATGAGCAGTTCTTC
>TRBJ2-7|.|TRBD2|TRBV15
CATSRIAGGGEQYF
TGTGCCACCAGCAGAATAGCGGGAGGAGGCGAGCAGTACTTC
>TRBJ2-7|.|.|TRBV11-2
CASSFKEGIGEQYF
TGTGCCAGCAGCTTTAAGGAGGGGATCGGCGAGCAGTACTTC
>TRBJ2-5|once|TRBD2|TRBV7-2
CASSLSGGETQYF
TGTGCCAGCAGCCTGAGCGGGGGAGAGACCCAGTACTTC
>TRBJ2-2|.|.|TRBV2
CASTVFTGELFF
TGTGCCAGCACAGTATTCACCGGGGAGCTGTTTTTT
>TRBJ2-7|.|.|TRBV7-6
CASRGDDYEQYF
TGTGCCAGTCGAGGGGACGACTACGAGCAGTACTTC
>TRBJ1-1|.|.|TRBV11-3
CASSLNPASTEAFF
TGTGCCAGCAGCTTGAACCCAGCTAGCACTGAAGCTTTCTTT